This passage covers 30 T cell receptor beta chains from one sample sequenced in a study of cytomegalovirus exposure and HLA in healthy donors. Measured with immunoSEQ multiplex PCR; TCRdb has only the in-frame clones, and not every one. The profile shows approximately 240,000 clones, 80% to 95% of them singletons. Material for sequencing was PBMCs. Receptor source: a woman younger than 30 in good health and CMV-seronegative.

The chain joins TRBV7-9 to TRBJ1-2, with 7 bases lining up with TRBD1. This CDR3 has 15 residues. CDR1 and CDR2 from the germline V gene are SEHNR and FQNEAQ (reference sequence). V lost 0 bases, J lost 1 base, and 2 bases stayed unmatched. This chain's CDR3 is CASSLAAGGNYGYTF. The CDR3 DNA sequence: TGTGCCAGCAGCTTAGCCGCAGGGGGTAACTATGGCTACACCTTC.

In its sample, this clone was seen a few times. V usage is TRBV5-8 and J usage is TRBJ2-5; possible D gene TRBD1, 5 bases. The V gene's germline CDR1 is SGHTS and CDR2 YDEGEE. The CDR3 spans 14 residues. The V end was cut by 1 base, the J end by 7 bases, with 14 bases between. This chain's CDR3 is CASSLSPGRGTQYF. CDR3 coding DNA: TGTGCCAGCAGCTTGTCACCGGGTAGGGGGACCCAGTACTTC.

V usage is TRBV7-9 and J usage is TRBJ2-7, with 10 nucleotides matching TRBD1. This CDR3 is 14 amino acids long. The J segment lost 2 bases and the V segment lost 6 bases, leaving 4 bases of the junction unmatched. CDR1 and CDR2 from the germline V gene are SEHNR and FQNEAQ (reference sequence). The CDR3 loop is CASSPGTGAYEQYF. Written as DNA, the CDR3 is TGTGCCAGCAGTCCCGGGACAGGGGCCTACGAGCAGTACTTC.

The CDR3 DNA reads as TGTGCCAGCAGTACCCTCGACTCGGACAGTCCCATTCAGTACTTC. It encodes CASSTLDSDSPIQYF. The chain couples TRBV25-1 to TRBJ2-4; a weak D match, TRBD1 (6 bases). V was trimmed by 5 bases and J by 9 bases, leaving 20 bases between them. From germline, CDR1 is MGHDK and CDR2 SYGVNS. The CDR3 extends over 15 amino acids. Full variable domain (outside the CDR3, taken from reference TRBV25-1 and TRBJ2-4): EADIYQTPRYLVIGTGKKITLECSQTMGHDKMYWYQQDPGMELHLIHYSYGVNSTEKGDLSSESTVSRIRTEHFPLTLESARPSHTSQYLCASSTLDSDSPIQYFGAGTRLSVL.

The chain is built from TRBV6-5 and TRBJ1-2, with 7 bases identical to TRBD1. CDR1 MNHEY and CDR2 SVGAGI come from the germline V gene. The CDR3 consists of 15 residues. Trimming cost V 0 bases and J 1 base; bases outside gene matches: 2. CDR3 sequence reads: CASSYSTGINYGYTF. The CDR3 DNA sequence: TGTGCCAGCAGTTACTCGACAGGGATTAACTATGGCTACACCTTC.

V usage is TRBV28 and J usage is TRBJ2-7, with D possibly matching TRBD2 (6 bases). The V gene lost 6 bases and the J gene lost 1 base, with 13 bases spanning the gap. The CDR3 spans 14 residues. Per germline, CDR1 MDHEN and CDR2 SYDVKM. Written as DNA, the CDR3 is TGTGCCAGCAGCTACTCCGGGACTTCCTACGAGCAGTACTTC. Amino acids: CASSYSGTSYEQYF. The variable domain in full, completed from reference TRBV28 and TRBJ2-7, reads DVKVTQSSRYLVKRTGEKVFLECVQDMDHENMFWYRQDPGLGLRLIYFSYDVKMKEKGDIPEGYSVSREKKERFSLILESASTNQTSMYLCASSYSGTSYEQYFGPGTRLTVT.

This clone was seen a handful of times. The chain employs TRBV30 and TRBJ1-1; D is unclear. This CDR3 region has 12 residues. Trimming pared 4 bases from V and 3 bases from J, leaving 9 bases between. Per germline, CDR1 GTSNPN and CDR2 SVGIG (reference sequence). CDR3 sequence: CAWIGVYTEAFF. CDR3 nucleotide sequence: TGTGCCTGGATCGGGGTGTACACTGAAGCTTTCTTT.

The rearrangement joins TRBV2 to TRBJ1-5; possibly TRBD1 for D (6 bases). Germline-derived CDR1 and CDR2 are SNHLY and FYNNEI. Trimming took 4 bases from V and 7 from J, leaving 35 bases between them. CDR3 length: 21 amino acids. CDR3 nucleotides: TGTGCCAGCAGTGGCTCGTCGGGGAAAAAGGGGGAACAAATCGGGGGGCAGCCCCAGCATTTT. Protein sequence: CASSGSSGKKGEQIGGQPQHF.

The chain couples TRBV4-1 to TRBJ1-4; 7 positions agree with TRBD1. Germline V gene data show CDR1 as MGHRA and CDR2 as YSYEKL. The CDR3 totals 14 residues. Trimming cost V 4 bases and J 8 bases; bases outside gene matches: 7. CDR3 sequence (DNA): TGCGCCAGCAGCCTCCGGGACAGCTTAGAAAAACTGTTTTTT. It is translated as CASSLRDSLEKLFF.

V and J are TRBV30 and TRBJ2-1, with 8 nucleotides matching TRBD2. The CDR3 covers 14 residues. Germline lookup yields CDR1 GTSNPN and CDR2 SVGIG (reference sequence). V shed 0 bases, J shed 6 bases, and the junction held 4 bases outside the gene matches. The CDR3 here is CAWSVGLAGNEQFF. CDR3 coding DNA: TGTGCCTGGAGTGTAGGGCTAGCGGGCAATGAGCAGTTCTTC. Supplemented by reference TRBV30 and TRBJ2-1, the full variable domain reads SQTIHQWPATLVQPVGSPLSLECTVEGTSNPNLYWYRQAAGRGLQLLFYSVGIGQISSEVPQNLSASRPQDRQFILSSKKLLLSDSGFYLCAWSVGLAGNEQFFGPGTRLTVL.

V and J are TRBV4-1 and TRBJ1-1; D not certain. This CDR3 is built from 15 residues. The ends were cut back, 0 bases at V and 3 bases at J, with 11 bases in the middle. Germline V CDR1 and CDR2: MGHRA, YSYEKL. The CDR3, as DNA: TGCGCCAGCAGCCAAGATGCCGGGTGGGACACTGAAGCTTTCTTT. It translates to CASSQDAGWDTEAFF.

The rearrangement uses TRBV27 and TRBJ2-5, with TRBD1 identical over 7 bases. Germline V gives CDR1 MNHEY, CDR2 SMNVEV (reference sequence). V was pared by 2 bases and J by 14 bases, with 14 bases of the junction left unmatched. CDR3 length: 14 amino acids. The CDR3 sequence: CASSLGTATAGVYF. The DNA of the CDR3 is TGTGCCAGCAGTTTAGGGACAGCGACAGCCGGGGTTTACTTC.

This chain joins TRBV28 and TRBJ2-2, with a tentative D call TRBD2 (5 bases). This CDR3 is built from 12 residues. Germline V CDR1 and CDR2: MDHEN, SYDVKM. Trimming left V 11 bases short and J 6 bases short, with 13 bases between. The CDR3 region has the DNA TGTGCCGTCGAGGGAGTGGCCGGGGAGCTGTTTTTT. Protein sequence: CAVEGVAGELFF.

V usage is TRBV9 and J usage is TRBJ2-1; 11 bases align to TRBD2. The CDR3 spans 16 residues. Losses at the gene ends were 7 bases for V and 4 bases for J; bases not matched to a gene: 10. Per germline, CDR1 SGDLS and CDR2 YYNGEE. The CDR3 loop is CASRALAGDIYNEQFF. CDR3 nucleotide sequence: TGTGCCAGCCGCGCACTAGCGGGAGATATTTACAATGAGCAGTTCTTC.

The rearrangement joins TRBV29-1 to TRBJ2-7, with 12 bases fitting TRBD2. The germline gives CDR1 SQVTM, CDR2 ANQGSEA. The CDR3 contains 14 residues. With 5 bases clipped from V and 1 base from J, the junction kept 3 bases outside the gene matches. CDR3 sequence: CSVSGTSGSYEQYF. The CDR3 DNA follows: TGCAGCGTTTCCGGGACTAGCGGGTCCTACGAGCAGTACTTC.

The chain has TRBV30 and TRBJ1-3; weak D call: TRBD1 (5 bases). Germline values: CDR1 GTSNPN, CDR2 SVGIG (reference sequence). Trimming removed 4 bases from V and 7 bases from J, with 11 bases in between. The CDR3 is made up of 12 amino acids. CDR3 residues: CAWIGGSNTIYF. The CDR3 nucleotides read TGTGCCTGGATCGGGGGGTCGAACACCATATATTTT.

The genes are TRBV7-3 and TRBJ2-7; D is uncertain. The germline CDR1 and CDR2 sequences are SGHTA and FQGTGA. This CDR3 contains 12 residues. The ends were cut back, 6 bases at V and 1 base at J, with 7 bases in the middle. This chain's CDR3 is CASREFSYEQYF. Here the CDR3 DNA reads TGTGCCAGCAGAGAGTTTTCCTACGAGCAGTACTTC.

The chain links TRBV10-1 to TRBJ1-3; a weak D match, TRBD1 (5 bases). V lost 3 bases to trimming and J lost 2 bases, with 11 bases between them. The CDR3 covers 15 residues. Germline V lookup: CDR1 WNHNN, CDR2 SYGVQD (reference sequence). The CDR3 sequence: CASSESQGTGNTIYF. The CDR3 DNA reads TGCGCCAGCAGTGAATCCCAGGGCACTGGAAACACCATATATTTT.

The CDR3 nucleotides read TGTGCCAGCAGCTCCTCACCGAGCGGAGGCAACGTCCTGACTTTC. Amino acid sequence: CASSSSPSGGNVLTF. The rearrangement links TRBV7-6 to TRBJ2-6; the D gene is possibly TRBD2 (5 bases). Germline loops: CDR1 SGHVS, CDR2 FNYEAQ. V lost 4 bases and J 9 bases, leaving 16 bases between the germline ends. CDR3 length: 15 amino acids.

The V call is TRBV6-1, the J call TRBJ1-2; D ambiguous. V was trimmed by 3 bases and J by 4 bases, leaving 12 bases between them. From germline, CDR1 is MNHNS and CDR2 SASEGT. The CDR3 has 14 residues. As DNA, the CDR3 is TGTGCCAGCAGTGACCTGACCCGGGGCTATGGCTACACCTTC. Residues: CASSDLTRGYGYTF.

The J gene is TRBJ2-1, the V gene TRBV29-1; D gene uncertain. Per the germline V gene, CDR1 is SQVTM and CDR2 is ANQGSEA. There are 13 residues in the CDR3. Trimming took off 0 bases at V and 10 bases at J, with 13 bases between the two ends. CDR3 loop: CSVEDHPSAEQFF. The CDR3 DNA is TGCAGCGTTGAAGATCACCCCAGTGCCGAGCAGTTCTTC.

V is TRBV9 and J is TRBJ1-1, with 10 bases matching TRBD1. CDR1 SGDLS and CDR2 YYNGEE come from the germline V gene. Germline trimming cut 3 bases from V and 4 bases from J; bases unmatched to any gene: 6. The CDR3 contains 15 residues. The chain's CDR3 is CASSATGGAPTEAFF. CDR3 DNA sequence: TGTGCCAGCAGCGCGACAGGGGGCGCCCCCACTGAAGCTTTCTTT.

The CDR3 sequence: CASSLTRLRDSPLHF. In nucleotides, the CDR3 is TGTGCCAGCTCACTCACGAGGCTCCGGGATTCACCCCTCCACTTT. The rearrangement links TRBV18 to TRBJ1-6, with unresolved D. V gave up 4 bases and J gave up 8 bases, with 15 bases separating them. The CDR3 is 15 amino acids. Per germline, CDR1 KGHSH and CDR2 LQKENI.

This clone appeared a few times. This sequence joins TRBV11-1 and TRBJ2-7, with 12 positions matching TRBD2. The CDR3 extends over 15 amino acids. CDR1 and CDR2 (germline): SGHAT, FQDESV (reference sequence). The junction had 3 bases not matched to a gene; V was cut back by 5 bases and J by 1 base. This CDR3 is CASSVGTSGSYEQYF. The DNA for the CDR3 is TGTGCCAGCAGCGTCGGGACTAGCGGGTCCTACGAGCAGTACTTC.

This sequence joins TRBV6-1 and TRBJ2-2; TRBD1 matches 9 bases. CDR3 length equals 15 residues. Germline loops: CDR1 MNHNS, CDR2 SASEGT. Losses at the gene ends were 7 bases for V and 4 bases for J; bases not matched to a gene: 7. In DNA form, the CDR3 reads TGTGCCAGCATAACACAGGGGGCCCTCACCGGGGAGCTGTTTTTT. It yields the protein CASITQGALTGELFF.

This clone was seen once. The V gene is TRBV10-1, the J gene TRBJ2-1; 10 nucleotides align to TRBD2. The CDR3 spans 17 residues. Germline V gene sequence: CDR1 WNHNN, CDR2 SYGVQD (reference sequence). V dropped 6 bases and J dropped 7; count of bases not matched to a gene: 15. DNA for the CDR3: TGCGCCAGCAGCGGGACTCTCGCTAGCGGGAGAGGAAATGAGCAGTTCTTC. It yields the protein CASSGTLASGRGNEQFF.

The CDR3 protein is CASSLGTGELAGGEQFF. DNA of the CDR3: TGTGCCAGCAGCTTAGGGACAGGGGAACTAGCGGGAGGTGAGCAGTTCTTC. V and J are TRBV11-3 and TRBJ2-1; TRBD2 agrees at 12 bases. The V gene's germline CDR1 is SGHNT and CDR2 YENEEA. Unmatched junction bases numbered 10, after V lost 1 base and J lost 9 bases. The CDR3 sequence is 17 residues long.

The J gene is TRBJ2-1, the V gene TRBV6-5; 9 bases align to TRBD2. The J segment lost 6 bases and the V segment lost 11 bases, leaving 14 bases of the junction unmatched. CDR1 and CDR2 from the germline V gene are MNHEY and SVGAGI. The CDR3 covers 15 residues. The CDR3 spells CAVSGGLAIGNEQFF. DNA of the CDR3: TGTGCCGTTAGCGGTGGACTAGCGATCGGCAATGAGCAGTTCTTC.

This chain joins TRBV19 and TRBJ1-5; no clear D gene. CDR3 size: 14 residues. In germline, CDR1 is LNHDA, CDR2 SQIVND (reference sequence). With 3 bases removed from V and 3 bases from J, the gap between germline ends came to 9 bases. CDR3: CASSMGMINQPQHF. The CDR3 DNA is TGTGCCAGTAGTATGGGCATGATCAATCAGCCCCAGCATTTT.

The CDR3 sequence: CATSRDLAGASVLSYEQYF. The CDR3 coding sequence is TGTGCCACCAGCAGAGACCTAGCGGGAGCATCAGTCTTATCCTACGAGCAGTACTTC. The V and J genes are TRBV15 and TRBJ2-7; TRBD2 matches 10 bases. This CDR3 contains 19 residues. Per germline, CDR1 LNHNV and CDR2 YYDKDF (reference sequence). V gave up 0 bases and J gave up 1 base; unmatched junction bases: 12. Combining the CDR3 with reference TRBV15 and TRBJ2-7 gives the whole variable domain DAMVIQNPRYQVTQFGKPVTLSCSQTLNHNVMYWYQQKSSQAPKLLFHYYDKDFNNEADTPDNFQSRRPNTSFCFLDIRSPGLGDTAMYLCATSRDLAGASVLSYEQYFGPGTRLTVT.